This T cell receptor beta chain was recovered during a study of T-cell reconstitution after alpha-beta-depleted transplantation in children listed by TCRdb under 2016. For the study in its entirety: T-cell immune reconstitution after TCRalphabeta/CD19-depleted allogeneic hematopoietic cell transplantation in children was quantitatively tracked in the study by means of TCR repertoire profiling.

Libraries were constructed by PCR. Instrument used: Illumina HiSeq 2500. To normalize quantification of the TCRbeta repertoire, the TCR libraries were built with molecular barcoding that relied on unique molecular identifiers. TCRdb ran its own pipeline on the public reads, namely fastp trimming at Q25 and MiXCR clone calling, and kept in-frame beta chains. Every distinct CDR3 protein forms one entry, paired with its most common genes and DNA. Within this sample are 200,000 to 300,000 distinct CDR3 sequences, with around 11% of them counted one time only. The top ten hold over 2% of the sample. Spanning cysteine to phenylalanine, the CDR3 consists of 14 amino acids. The only DNA kept is the CDR3, 42 bases in frame from the first base. Unmatched junction bases come to 13, with V trimmed by 6 bases and J by 11 bases. This clonotype was observed many times. No antigen is known for it. No much larger clone exists at a distance of one base, and base qualities are not known.

The clonotype originates from a human donor who donated a stem cell graft to a child with acute lymphoblastic leukemia. The rearranged chain carries TRBV12-3 or TRBV12-4 and TRBJ2-7; TRBD2 agrees with 10 junctional bases. This sample comprised PBMCs from the stem cell graft donor, obtained from the stem cell graft. The encoded CDR3 is CASSPQETSGTKYF. The DNA is as follows: TGTGCCAGCAGCCCCCAAGAAACTAGCGGGACAAAGTACTTC.